The source of this T cell receptor (beta chain) is a study of graft-versus-host responses after intestinal transplantation. About the study: Multivisceral, liver-intestinal, or isolated intestinal transplants were given to recipients. After anti-thymocyte globulin induction, recipients took tacrolimus and steroids for 2 to 3 years. Study findings and constraints: Peak levels of circulating GvH clones tracked with early post-transplant HvG declines. Across patients carrying graft-donor T cell macrochimerism, allografts held high graft-versus-host to host-versus-graft clonal ratios.

Data came from immunoSEQ multiplex PCR; TCRdb stores just in-frame clones and leaves some out. The data show 75,000 to 100,000 clones, 80% to 95% seen once. CDR1 and CDR2 (germline): MNHEY, SMNVEV (reference sequence). The CDR3 sequence is 14 residues long. V lost 6 bases and J 2 bases, leaving 13 bases between the germline ends. Comment on this clone: Its antigen is unknown. The sample holds other DNA sequences that translate to the same CDR3.

The origin of this receptor is a human donor who received an intestinal transplant. The starting material was unstimulated CD8+ T cells sorted from spleen or lymph node cells, obtained before intestinal transplant. V is TRBV27 and J is TRBJ1-2; D remains unclear. The CDR3 reads CASSFTGGNYGYTF. The DNA of the CDR3 is TGTGCCAGCAGCTTTACGGGAGGCAACTATGGCTACACCTTC.